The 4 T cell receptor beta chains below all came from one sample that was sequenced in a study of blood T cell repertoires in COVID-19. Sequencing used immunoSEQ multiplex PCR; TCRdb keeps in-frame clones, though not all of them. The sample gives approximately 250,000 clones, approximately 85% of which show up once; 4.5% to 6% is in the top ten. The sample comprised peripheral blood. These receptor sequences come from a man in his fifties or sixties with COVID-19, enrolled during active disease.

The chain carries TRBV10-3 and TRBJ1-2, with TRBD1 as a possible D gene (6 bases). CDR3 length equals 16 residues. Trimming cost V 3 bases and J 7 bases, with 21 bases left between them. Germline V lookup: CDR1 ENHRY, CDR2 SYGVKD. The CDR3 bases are TGTGCCATCAGTGACCAAGGACAGCGGATTACTACTGGCTACACCTTC. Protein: CAISDQGQRITTGYTF.

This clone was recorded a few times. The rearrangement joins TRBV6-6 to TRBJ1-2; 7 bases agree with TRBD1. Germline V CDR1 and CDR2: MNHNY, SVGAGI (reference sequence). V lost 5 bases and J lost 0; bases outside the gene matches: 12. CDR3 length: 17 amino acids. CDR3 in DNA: TGTGCCAGCAGTGGATCAGGGGGTACCGGGGCTAACTATGGCTACACCTTC. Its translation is CASSGSGGTGANYGYTF.

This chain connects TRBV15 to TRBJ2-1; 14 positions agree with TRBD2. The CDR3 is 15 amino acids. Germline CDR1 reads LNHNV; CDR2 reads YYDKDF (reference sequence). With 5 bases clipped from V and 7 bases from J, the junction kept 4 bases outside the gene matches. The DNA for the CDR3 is TGTGCCACCAGCCGACTAGCGGGGGGGCCGAATGAGCAGTTCTTC. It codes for CATSRLAGGPNEQFF.

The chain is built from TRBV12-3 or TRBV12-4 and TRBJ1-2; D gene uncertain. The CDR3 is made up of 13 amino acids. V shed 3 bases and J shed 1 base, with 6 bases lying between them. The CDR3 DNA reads TGTGCCAGCAGTTTTACGAGTAACTATGGCTACACCTTC. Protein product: CASSFTSNYGYTF.